The source of this T cell receptor (beta chain) is a study of T cells after yellow fever vaccination. Study information: Any fraction with a low cell number was prepared using SMART-Seq v4 Ultra Low Input.

TCRdb re-analysed the 5' RACE reads in MiXCR, keeping a single row per CDR3 protein. This sample has 610,000 or so distinct CDR3 sequences, with roughly an eighth found just once. Findings and caveats of the study: Contamination by abundant bulk-population clonotypes could be present in FACS-sorted repertoires.

The CDR3 sequence is 17 residues long. CDR1 and CDR2 from the germline V gene are LNHNV and YYDKDF (reference sequence). The ends lost 4 bases at V and 8 bases at J; junction bases unmatched: 15. Remarks on this clonotype: The antigen is not known.

The J gene is TRBJ2-1, the V gene TRBV15; the match to TRBD1 covers 9 bases. Sequenced here: PBMCs, sampled on the day of the yellow fever booster vaccination. The receptor was derived from a young man who received the YFV17D yellow fever vaccine. This CDR3 is CATSNEPRDRVSDEQFF. The CDR3, as DNA: TGTGCCACCAGCAACGAACCCCGGGACAGGGTAAGCGATGAGCAGTTCTTC.